This T cell receptor (beta chain) was obtained from a study of cytomegalovirus exposure and HLA in healthy donors. Study-level findings and limits: About 87% or about 30% of the time was how often most TCR beta V segments were productive, according to an earlier analysis. Immune exposure data for these donors was limited to CMV serostatus. Researchers reported in a later analysis that a missense DCLRE1C variant was tied to TCR beta V- and J-gene trimming.

Remarks on this clone: The antigen is not known.

The CDR3 spans 16 residues. V lost 4 bases to trimming and J lost 0 bases; unmatched junction nucleotides: 8. CDR1 SGDLS and CDR2 YYNGEE come from the germline V gene. Primers for the PCR totalled 60 Vbeta and 13 Jbeta. The protocol was immunoSEQ multiplex PCR, while the TCRdb copy is restricted to in-frame clones and leaves out a portion. The sample records around 230,000 clones, roughly 73% being singletons. The specimen was PBMCs. This chain uses TRBV9 with TRBJ2-7; 9 bases align to TRBD1. This TCR came from a boy aged 10-17 years in good health and CMV-seronegative. CDR3 in amino acids: CASSPTGTGSSYEQYF. The CDR3 DNA is TGTGCCAGCAGCCCAACCGGGACAGGGAGCTCCTACGAGCAGTACTTC.